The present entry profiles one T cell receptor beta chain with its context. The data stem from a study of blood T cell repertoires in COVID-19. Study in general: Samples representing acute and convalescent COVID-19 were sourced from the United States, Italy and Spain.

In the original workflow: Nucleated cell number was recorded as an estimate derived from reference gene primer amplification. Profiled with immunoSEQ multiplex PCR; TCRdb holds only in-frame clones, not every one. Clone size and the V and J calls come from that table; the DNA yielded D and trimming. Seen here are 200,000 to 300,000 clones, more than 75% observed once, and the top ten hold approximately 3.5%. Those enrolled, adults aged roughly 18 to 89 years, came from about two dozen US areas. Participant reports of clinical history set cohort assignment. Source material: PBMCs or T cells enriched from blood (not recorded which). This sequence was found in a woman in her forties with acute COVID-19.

The CDR3 DNA reads as TGTGCCACCAGTGATTTTGGCTTCGGGAATGAGCAGTTCTTC. The encoded protein is CATSDFGFGNEQFF. This chain joins TRBV24-1 and TRBJ2-1, with unresolved D. The V end lost 1 base, the J end lost 7 bases, and 10 bases lay between the germline ends. This CDR3 spans 14 amino acids. Germline CDR1 is KGHDR and CDR2 is SFDVKD.